This T cell receptor beta chain was sequenced in a study of CD8 T cells in ankylosing spondylitis. Study conclusions and caveats: Ankylosing spondylitis blood appeared to carry a characteristic TCR beta motif of under ten highly homologous variants. The disease-linked clones had a CD8+ phenotype and low blood frequencies. The clones that were linked to disease were reported to be significantly enriched in matched synovial fluid samples from ankylosing spondylitis patients.

V shed 3 bases and J shed 8 bases, with 14 bases lying between them. The CDR3 runs to 13 residues. Germline values: CDR1 SGDLS, CDR2 YYNGEE. As regards this clonotype: What it binds is not known.

For TCR beta, libraries came from quantitative 5'-RACE with molecular barcodes. Each CDR3 protein gets one entry after TCRdb re-called the 5' RACE reads with MiXCR. The table has approximately 35,000 distinct CDR3 sequences, 10% to 15% seen once; the top ten hold more than 25%. The receptor's source is a male donor with ankylosing spondylitis. The chain uses TRBV9 and TRBJ1-2, with a tentative D call TRBD1 (6 bases). The sample consisted of synovial fluid, either unsorted or a sorted T cell fraction (not recorded which). The CDR3 coding sequence is TGTGCCAGCAGCGCATCTGGGGGCGCCGGCTACACCTTC. This translates into CASSASGGAGYTF.